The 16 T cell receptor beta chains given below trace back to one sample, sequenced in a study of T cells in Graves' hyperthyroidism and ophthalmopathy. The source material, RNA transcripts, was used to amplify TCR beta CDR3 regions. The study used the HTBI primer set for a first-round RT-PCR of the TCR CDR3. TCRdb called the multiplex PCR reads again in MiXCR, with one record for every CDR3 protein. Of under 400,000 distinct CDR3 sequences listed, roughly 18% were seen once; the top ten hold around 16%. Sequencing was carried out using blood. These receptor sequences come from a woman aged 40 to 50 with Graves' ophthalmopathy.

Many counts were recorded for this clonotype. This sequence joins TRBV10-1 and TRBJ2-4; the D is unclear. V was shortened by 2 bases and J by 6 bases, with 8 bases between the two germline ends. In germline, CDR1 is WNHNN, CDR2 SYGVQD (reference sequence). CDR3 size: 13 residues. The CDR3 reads CASSEPGGNIQYF. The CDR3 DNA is TGCGCCAGCAGTGAGCCGGGCGGAAACATTCAGTACTTC.

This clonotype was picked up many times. The CDR3 sequence is CASSYGGVNQPQHF. CDR3 coding DNA: TGTGCCAGCAGTTACGGAGGGGTCAATCAGCCCCAGCATTTT. V is TRBV6-5 and J is TRBJ1-5, with a tentative D call TRBD1 (5 bases). Germline V gives CDR1 MNHEY, CDR2 SVGAGI. The V gene lost 2 bases and the J gene lost 3 bases, with 8 bases spanning the gap. The CDR3 runs 14 residues.

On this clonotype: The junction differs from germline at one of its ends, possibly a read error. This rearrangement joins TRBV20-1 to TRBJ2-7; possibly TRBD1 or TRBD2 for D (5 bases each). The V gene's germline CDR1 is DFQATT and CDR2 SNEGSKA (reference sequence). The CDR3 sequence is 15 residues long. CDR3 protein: CSTRDPQGLSYEQYF. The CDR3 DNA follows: TGCAGTACTAGAGACCCTCAGGGTCTGTCCTACGAGCAGTACTTC.

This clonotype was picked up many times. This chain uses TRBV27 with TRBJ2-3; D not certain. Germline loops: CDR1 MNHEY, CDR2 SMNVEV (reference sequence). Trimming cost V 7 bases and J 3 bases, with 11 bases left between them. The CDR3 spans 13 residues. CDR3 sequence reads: CASIGPLTDTQYF. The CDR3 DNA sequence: TGTGCCAGCATTGGACCTTTGACAGATACGCAGTATTTT.

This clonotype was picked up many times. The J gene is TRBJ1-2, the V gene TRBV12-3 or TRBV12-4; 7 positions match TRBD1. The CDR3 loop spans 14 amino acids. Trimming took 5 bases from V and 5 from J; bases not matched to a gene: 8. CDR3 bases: TGTGCCAGCAGTCTAGGGACAGAGACTTATGGCTACACCTTC. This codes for CASSLGTETYGYTF.

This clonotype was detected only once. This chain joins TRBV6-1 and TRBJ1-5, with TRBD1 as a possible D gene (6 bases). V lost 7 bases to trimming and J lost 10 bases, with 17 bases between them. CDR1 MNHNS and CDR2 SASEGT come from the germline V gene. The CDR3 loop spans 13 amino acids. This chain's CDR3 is CASMGHPAEPQHF. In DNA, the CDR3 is TGTGCCAGCATGGGACACCCAGCGGAACCCCAGCATTTT.

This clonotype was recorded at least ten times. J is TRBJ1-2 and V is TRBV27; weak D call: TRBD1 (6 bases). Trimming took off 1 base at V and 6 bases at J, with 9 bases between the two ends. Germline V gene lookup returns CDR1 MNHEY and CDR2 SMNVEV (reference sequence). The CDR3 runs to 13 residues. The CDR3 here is CASSLLTGNGYTF. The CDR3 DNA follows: TGTGCCAGCAGTTTATTGACAGGCAATGGCTACACCTTC.

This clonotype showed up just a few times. The CDR3 sequence is CASTARSSTYNSPLHF. The CDR3 region has the DNA TGTGCCAGCACTGCACGGTCGTCGACCTATAATTCACCCCTCCACTTT. V is TRBV2 and J is TRBJ1-6; no reliable D call. The CDR3 is made up of 16 amino acids. The germline V gene encodes CDR1 SNHLY and CDR2 FYNNEI. V lost 7 bases to trimming and J lost 2 bases, with 15 bases between them.

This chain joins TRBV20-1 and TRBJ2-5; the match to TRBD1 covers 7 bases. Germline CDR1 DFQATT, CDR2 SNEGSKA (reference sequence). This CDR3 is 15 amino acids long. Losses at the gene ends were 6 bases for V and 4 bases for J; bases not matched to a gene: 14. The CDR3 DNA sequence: TGCAGTGCGCCAGCCCCACAGGGGATTAGAGAGACCCAGTACTTC. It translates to CSAPAPQGIRETQYF.

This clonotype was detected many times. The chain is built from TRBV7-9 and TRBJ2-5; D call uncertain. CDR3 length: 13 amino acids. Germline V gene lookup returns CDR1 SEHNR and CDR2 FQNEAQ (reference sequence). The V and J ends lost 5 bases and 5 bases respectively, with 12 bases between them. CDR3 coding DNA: TGTGCCAGCAGCCGACCCCTAGGGGAGACCCAGTACTTC. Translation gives CASSRPLGETQYF.

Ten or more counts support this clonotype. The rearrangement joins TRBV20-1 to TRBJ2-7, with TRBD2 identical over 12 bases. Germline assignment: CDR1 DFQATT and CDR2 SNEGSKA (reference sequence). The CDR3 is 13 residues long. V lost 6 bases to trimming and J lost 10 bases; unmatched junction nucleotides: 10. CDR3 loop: CSAPGLAGPIQYF. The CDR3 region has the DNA TGCAGTGCACCCGGACTAGCGGGACCAATCCAGTACTTC.

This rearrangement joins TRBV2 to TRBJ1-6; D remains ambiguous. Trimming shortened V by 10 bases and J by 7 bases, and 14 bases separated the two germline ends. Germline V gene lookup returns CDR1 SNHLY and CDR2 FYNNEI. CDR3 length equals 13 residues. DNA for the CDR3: TGTGCCACAAAAGGGCAGGCAAATTCACCCCTCCACTTT. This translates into CATKGQANSPLHF.

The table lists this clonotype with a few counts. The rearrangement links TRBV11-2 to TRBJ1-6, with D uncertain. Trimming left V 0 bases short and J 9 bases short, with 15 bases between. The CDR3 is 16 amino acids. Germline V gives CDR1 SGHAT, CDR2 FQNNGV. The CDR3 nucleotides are TGTGCCAGCAGCTTAGAGGGAAGGAACGGAGGTTCACCCCTCCACTTT. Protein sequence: CASSLEGRNGGSPLHF.

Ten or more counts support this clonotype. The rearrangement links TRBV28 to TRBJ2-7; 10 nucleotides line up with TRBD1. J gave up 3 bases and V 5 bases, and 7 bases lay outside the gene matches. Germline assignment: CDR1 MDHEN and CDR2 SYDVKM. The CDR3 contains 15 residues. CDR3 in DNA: TGTGCCAGCAGTCTTGGGACAGGGGATATCTACGAGCAGTACTTC. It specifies CASSLGTGDIYEQYF.

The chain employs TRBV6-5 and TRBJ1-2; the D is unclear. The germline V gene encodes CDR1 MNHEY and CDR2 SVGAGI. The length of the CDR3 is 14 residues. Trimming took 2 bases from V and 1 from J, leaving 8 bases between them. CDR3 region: CASSYGAVNYGYTF. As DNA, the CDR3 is TGTGCCAGCAGTTACGGCGCGGTTAACTATGGCTACACCTTC.

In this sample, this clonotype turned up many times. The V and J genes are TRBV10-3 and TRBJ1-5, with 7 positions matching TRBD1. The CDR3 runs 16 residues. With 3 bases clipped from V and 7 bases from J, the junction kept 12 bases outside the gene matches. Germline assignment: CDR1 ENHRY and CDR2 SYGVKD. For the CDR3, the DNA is TGTGCCATCAGTGACCTCGAGAGGGACAGTCTCCAGCCCCAGCATTTT. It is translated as CAISDLERDSLQPQHF.